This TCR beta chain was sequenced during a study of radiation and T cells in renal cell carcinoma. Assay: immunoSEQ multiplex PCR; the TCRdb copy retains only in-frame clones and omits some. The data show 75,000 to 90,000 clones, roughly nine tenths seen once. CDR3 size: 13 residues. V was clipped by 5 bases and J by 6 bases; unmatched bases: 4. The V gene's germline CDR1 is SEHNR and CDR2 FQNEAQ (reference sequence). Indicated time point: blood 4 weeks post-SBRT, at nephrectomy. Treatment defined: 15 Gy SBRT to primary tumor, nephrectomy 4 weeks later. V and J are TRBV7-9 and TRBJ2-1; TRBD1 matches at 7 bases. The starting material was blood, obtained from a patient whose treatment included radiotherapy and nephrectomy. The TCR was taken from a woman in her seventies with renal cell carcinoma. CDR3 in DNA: TGTGCCAGCAGCGAGGGGGCTGGCAATGAGCAGTTCTTC. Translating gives CASSEGAGNEQFF. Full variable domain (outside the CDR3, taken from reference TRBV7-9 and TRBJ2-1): DTGVSQNPRHKITKRGQNVTFRCDPISEHNRLYWYRQTLGQGPEFLTYFQNEAQLEKSRLLSDRFSAERPKGSFSTLEIQRTEQGDSAMYLCASSEGAGNEQFFGPGTRLTVL.